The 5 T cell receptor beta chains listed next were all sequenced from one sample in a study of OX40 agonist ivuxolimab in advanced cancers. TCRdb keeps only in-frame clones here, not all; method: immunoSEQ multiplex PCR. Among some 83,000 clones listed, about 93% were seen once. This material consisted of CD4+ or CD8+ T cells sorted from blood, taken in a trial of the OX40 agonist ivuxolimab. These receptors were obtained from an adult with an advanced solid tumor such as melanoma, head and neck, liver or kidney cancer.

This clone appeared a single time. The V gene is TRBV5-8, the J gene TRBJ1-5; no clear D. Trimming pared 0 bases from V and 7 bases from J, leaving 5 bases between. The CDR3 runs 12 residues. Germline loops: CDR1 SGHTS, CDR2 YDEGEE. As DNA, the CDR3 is TGTGCCAGCAGCTTGGGACACCAGCCCCAGCATTTT. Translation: CASSLGHQPQHF.

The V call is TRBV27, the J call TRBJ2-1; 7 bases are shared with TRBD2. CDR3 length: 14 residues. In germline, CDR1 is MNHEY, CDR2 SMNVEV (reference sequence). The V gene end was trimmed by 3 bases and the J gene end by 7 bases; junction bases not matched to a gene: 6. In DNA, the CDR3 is TGTGCCAGCAGTTTCGTTGGCGGGAGAAATGAGCAGTTCTTC. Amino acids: CASSFVGGRNEQFF.

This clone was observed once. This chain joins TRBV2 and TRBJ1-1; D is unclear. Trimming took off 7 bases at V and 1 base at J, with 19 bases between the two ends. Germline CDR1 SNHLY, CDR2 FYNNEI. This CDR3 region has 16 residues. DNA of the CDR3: TGTGCCAGCACCGAACCCCGGAAACACAGGAACACTGAAGCTTTCTTT. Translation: CASTEPRKHRNTEAFF.

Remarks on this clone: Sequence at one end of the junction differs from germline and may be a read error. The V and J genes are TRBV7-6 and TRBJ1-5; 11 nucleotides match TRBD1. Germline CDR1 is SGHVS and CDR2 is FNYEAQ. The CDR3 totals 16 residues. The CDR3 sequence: CASRLGQGAIDQPQHF. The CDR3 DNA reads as TGTGCCAGCAGGTTAGGACAGGGGGCTATAGATCAGCCCCAGCATTTT.

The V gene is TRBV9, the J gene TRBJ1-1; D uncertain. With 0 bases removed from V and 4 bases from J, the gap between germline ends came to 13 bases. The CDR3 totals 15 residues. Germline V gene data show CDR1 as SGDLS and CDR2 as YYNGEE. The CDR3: CASSVGSGSGTEAFF. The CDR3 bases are TGTGCCAGCAGCGTAGGATCCGGGAGTGGCACTGAAGCTTTCTTT. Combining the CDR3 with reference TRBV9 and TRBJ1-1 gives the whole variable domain DSGVTQTPKHLITATGQRVTLRCSPRSGDLSVYWYQQSLDQGLQFLIQYYNGEERAKGNILERFSAQQFPDLHSELNLSSLELGDSALYFCASSVGSGSGTEAFFGQGTRLTVV.